A single sample is the source of the 20 T cell receptor beta chains below, sequenced in a study of blood T cell repertoires in COVID-19. Using immunoSEQ multiplex PCR, the repertoire was profiled, and TCRdb retains in-frame clones only, with some absent. The sample shows about 11,000 clones, around 90% of them seen only once. Sequenced material: peripheral blood. These receptor sequences come from a human donor in a cohort sampled during active COVID-19.

The chain employs TRBV5-4 and TRBJ1-2; TRBD1 agrees at 9 bases. CDR1 is SGHNT and CDR2 is YYREEE in the germline V gene (reference sequence). The CDR3 covers 14 residues. The V segment lost 1 base and the J segment 7 bases; nucleotides outside the gene matches: 5. In DNA form, the CDR3 reads TGTGCCAGCAGCTTGCCGGGACAGGGAGCTGGCTACACCTTC. It is translated as CASSLPGQGAGYTF.

V usage is TRBV6-2 or TRBV6-3 and J usage is TRBJ1-1; tentatively, D is TRBD1 (5 bases). Trimming took 0 bases from V and 3 from J, leaving 17 bases between them. CDR1 MNHEY and CDR2 SVGEGT come from the germline V gene. The CDR3 totals 17 residues. CDR3 sequence reads: CASSYSNQGYGDTEAFF. CDR3 nucleotides: TGTGCCAGCAGTTACTCGAACCAGGGTTATGGGGACACTGAAGCTTTCTTT.

The V gene is TRBV9, the J gene TRBJ1-1; TRBD1 matches at 11 bases. Germline V gene lookup returns CDR1 SGDLS and CDR2 YYNGEE. There are 17 residues in the CDR3. Trimming at V came to 4 bases and at J to 0 bases, leaving 8 bases not matched to a gene. The CDR3 is CASSTGTGGPLNTEAFF. The DNA for the CDR3 is TGTGCCAGCAGCACCGGGACAGGGGGTCCACTGAACACTGAAGCTTTCTTT.

The chain uses TRBV19 and TRBJ1-5; 9 bases map to TRBD1. The CDR3 runs 17 residues. Germline V gene lookup returns CDR1 LNHDA and CDR2 SQIVND (reference sequence). J was trimmed by 7 bases and V by 3 bases; bases with no gene match: 13. CDR3 bases: TGTGCCAGTAGTATCTACCCACCACAGGGGGCGCGACAGCCCCAGCATTTT. Its protein product is CASSIYPPQGARQPQHF.

The chain recombines TRBV5-1 with TRBJ2-7; D is uncertain. V was clipped by 3 bases and J by 0 bases, with 10 bases between them. Germline values: CDR1 SGHRS, CDR2 YFSETQ. This CDR3 is built from 14 residues. CDR3 region: CASSSHLSSYEQYF. The CDR3 coding sequence is TGCGCCAGCAGCTCACACCTCAGCTCCTACGAGCAGTACTTC.

The chain links TRBV6-5 to TRBJ1-2, with 9 positions matching TRBD1. Germline CDR1 MNHEY, CDR2 SVGAGI. V lost 6 bases to trimming and J lost 1 base; unmatched junction nucleotides: 0. The CDR3 covers 13 residues. The CDR3: CASRTGGNYGYTF. CDR3 DNA: TGTGCCAGCAGGACAGGGGGTAACTATGGCTACACCTTC.

The rearrangement uses TRBV30 and TRBJ1-2, with a weak D call TRBD1 (5 bases). From germline, CDR1 is GTSNPN and CDR2 SVGIG (reference sequence). The CDR3 has 11 residues. Trimming removed 1 base from V and 7 bases from J, with 7 bases in between. The DNA of the CDR3 is TGTGCCTGGAGTGCGGGGGTTGGCTACACCTTC. It encodes CAWSAGVGYTF. Variable domain in full (rest from reference TRBV30 and TRBJ1-2): SQTIHQWPATLVQPVGSPLSLECTVEGTSNPNLYWYRQAAGRGLQLLFYSVGIGQISSEVPQNLSASRPQDRQFILSSKKLLLSDSGFYLCAWSAGVGYTFGSGTRLTVV.

The chain carries TRBV30 and TRBJ1-4, with 8 bases lining up with TRBD1. Germline CDR1 is GTSNPN and CDR2 is SVGIG (reference sequence). V dropped 5 bases and J dropped 8; count of bases not matched to a gene: 4. This CDR3 has 12 residues. This chain's CDR3 is CAWGQGGEKLFF. In DNA, the CDR3 is TGTGCCTGGGGACAGGGAGGGGAAAAACTGTTTTTT. Full variable domain (remainder filled in from reference TRBV30 and TRBJ1-4): SQTIHQWPATLVQPVGSPLSLECTVEGTSNPNLYWYRQAAGRGLQLLFYSVGIGQISSEVPQNLSASRPQDRQFILSSKKLLLSDSGFYLCAWGQGGEKLFFGSGTQLSVL.

In this sample, this clone turned up once. V is TRBV27 and J is TRBJ1-1, with D possibly matching TRBD1 (5 bases). V gave up 3 bases and J gave up 6 bases, with 14 bases separating them. CDR3 length: 14 amino acids. Germline V gives CDR1 MNHEY, CDR2 SMNVEV (reference sequence). The CDR3 spells CASSLGGVSSEAFF. The CDR3 nucleotides read TGTGCCAGCAGTTTGGGGGGGGTCAGCTCTGAAGCTTTCTTT.

The rearrangement joins TRBV4-1 to TRBJ1-2; the D is unclear. The CDR3 length is 14 residues. Per germline, CDR1 MGHRA and CDR2 YSYEKL. V lost 3 bases to trimming and J lost 0 bases, with 8 bases between them. The CDR3 reads CASSQRAANYGYTF. The DNA of the CDR3 is TGCGCCAGCAGCCAGAGGGCCGCTAACTATGGCTACACCTTC.

The chain carries TRBV2 and TRBJ2-3, with a weak D call TRBD2 (5 bases). The CDR3 has 13 amino acids. V lost 3 bases and J 11 bases, leaving 15 bases between the germline ends. CDR1 is SNHLY and CDR2 is FYNNEI in the germline V gene. In DNA form, the CDR3 reads TGTGCCAGCAGTGACTTTGGCGGGCCAAAGCAGTATTTT. Its translation is CASSDFGGPKQYF.

This sequence joins TRBV4-3 and TRBJ1-1, with D perhaps TRBD1 (5 bases). The CDR3 extends over 18 amino acids. Germline V gene lookup returns CDR1 LGHNA and CDR2 YSLEER. The V end was cut by 1 base, the J end by 2 bases, with 20 bases between. CDR3 bases: TGCGCCAGCAGCCAAGTCGGGGGGGTACGATTATCCAACACTGAAGCTTTCTTT. Encoded protein: CASSQVGGVRLSNTEAFF.

The chain is built from TRBV10-3 and TRBJ2-7, with D perhaps matching TRBD1 (6 bases). The V and J ends lost 5 bases and 1 base respectively, with 18 bases between them. Looked up from germline, CDR1 is ENHRY and CDR2 is SYGVKD. The CDR3 extends over 16 amino acids. For the CDR3, the DNA is TGTGCCATCAGTAACCACACAGGGTTGCGATCCTACGAGCAGTACTTC. Protein sequence: CAISNHTGLRSYEQYF.

J is TRBJ1-2 and V is TRBV7-9, with TRBD1 matching over 10 bases. CDR3 length equals 14 residues. With V trimmed by 3 bases and J by 6 bases, 4 bases remained unmatched. Germline values: CDR1 SEHNR, CDR2 FQNEAQ (reference sequence). The CDR3 protein is CASSFRDRGDGYTF. The DNA of the CDR3 is TGTGCCAGCAGCTTCCGGGACAGGGGCGATGGCTACACCTTC. Full variable domain (outside the CDR3, taken from reference TRBV7-9 and TRBJ1-2): DTGVSQNPRHKITKRGQNVTFRCDPISEHNRLYWYRQTLGQGPEFLTYFQNEAQLEKSRLLSDRFSAERPKGSFSTLEIQRTEQGDSAMYLCASSFRDRGDGYTFGSGTRLTVV.

Only one count was recorded for this clone. The rearrangement links TRBV4-2 to TRBJ1-1, with TRBD1 matching over 9 bases. Germline V gives CDR1 LGHNA, CDR2 YNFKEQ. Trimming removed 4 bases from V and 3 bases from J; junction bases left unmatched: 6. This CDR3 is 15 amino acids long. The CDR3 sequence is CASSPGQGSDTEAFF. The CDR3 DNA reads TGTGCCAGCAGCCCCGGACAGGGGTCGGACACTGAAGCTTTCTTT.

The chain employs TRBV3-1 (or the pseudogene TRBV3-2) and TRBJ2-1; maybe TRBD2 (6 bases). Trimming removed 3 bases from V and 7 bases from J, with 22 bases in between. Germline CDR1 is LGHDT and CDR2 is YNNKEL (reference sequence). This CDR3 is built from 17 residues. CDR3 nucleotide sequence: TGTGCCAGCAGCCATCTCGCTAGACTAGAACCCTTGAATGAGCAGTTCTTC. Translating gives CASSHLARLEPLNEQFF.

The chain employs TRBV6-1 and TRBJ2-7, with D maybe TRBD1 (6 bases). This CDR3 is 15 amino acids long. Trimming stripped 2 bases from V and 1 base from J, with 12 bases between. From germline, CDR1 is MNHNS and CDR2 SASEGT. DNA for the CDR3: TGTGCCAGCAGTGAACCGACACAGGGTTCCTACGAGCAGTACTTC. Its translation: CASSEPTQGSYEQYF.

This sequence joins TRBV5-1 and TRBJ2-7; tentatively, D is TRBD2 (6 bases). Germline V gives CDR1 SGHRS, CDR2 YFSETQ. This CDR3 is built from 14 residues. The germline V and J ends were trimmed by 4 bases and 0 bases, with 11 bases remaining between them. The CDR3 region is CASSPLGGSYEQYF. The CDR3 bases are TGCGCCAGCAGCCCTTTGGGGGGCTCCTACGAGCAGTACTTC.

V usage is TRBV3-1 (or the pseudogene TRBV3-2) and J usage is TRBJ2-1; 8 positions match TRBD2. V trimming: 4 bases; J trimming: 10 bases; junction bases outside the gene matches: 15. CDR1 and CDR2 (germline): LGHDT, YNNKEL (reference sequence). The CDR3 loop spans 16 amino acids. The DNA of the CDR3 is TGTGCCAGCAGCCCCCGAGTTGAGCGGGGGAAGGCGGAGCAGTTCTTC. As protein: CASSPRVERGKAEQFF.

The chain uses TRBV7-6 and TRBJ2-1; 15 bases match TRBD2. The CDR3 is made up of 17 amino acids. From germline, CDR1 is SGHVS and CDR2 FNYEAQ. V lost 5 bases to trimming and J lost 5 bases; unmatched junction nucleotides: 7. The CDR3 DNA reads as TGTGCCAGCAGCGTAGGGACTAGCGGGGGGCGGGACAATGAGCAGTTCTTC. Amino acid sequence: CASSVGTSGGRDNEQFF.